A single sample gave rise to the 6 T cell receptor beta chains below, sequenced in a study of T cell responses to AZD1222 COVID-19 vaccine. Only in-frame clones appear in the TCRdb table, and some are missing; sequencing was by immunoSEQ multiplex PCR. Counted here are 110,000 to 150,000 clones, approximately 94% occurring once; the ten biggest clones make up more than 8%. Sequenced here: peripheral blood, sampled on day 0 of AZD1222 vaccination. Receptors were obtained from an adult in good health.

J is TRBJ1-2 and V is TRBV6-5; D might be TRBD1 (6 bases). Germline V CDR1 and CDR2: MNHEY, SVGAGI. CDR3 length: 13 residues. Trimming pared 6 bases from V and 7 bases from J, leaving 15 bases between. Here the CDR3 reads CASRTGTFSGYTF. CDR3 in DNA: TGTGCCAGCAGAACAGGGACATTCTCTGGCTACACCTTC.

The CDR3 nucleotides read TGTGCCAGTAGTATACAAGGGCTTAGCAATCAGCCCCAGCATTTT. Protein: CASSIQGLSNQPQHF. The rearrangement links TRBV19 to TRBJ1-5; no clear D gene. With 2 bases removed from V and 0 bases from J, the gap between germline ends came to 8 bases. Germline lookup yields CDR1 LNHDA and CDR2 SQIVND (reference sequence). The CDR3 spans 15 residues. Filled out from reference TRBV19 and TRBJ1-5, the complete variable domain reads DGGITQSPKYLFRKEGQNVTLSCEQNLNHDAMYWYRQDPGQGLRLIYYSQIVNDFQKGDIAEGYSVSREKKESFPLTVTSAQKNPTAFYLCASSIQGLSNQPQHFGDGTRLSIL.

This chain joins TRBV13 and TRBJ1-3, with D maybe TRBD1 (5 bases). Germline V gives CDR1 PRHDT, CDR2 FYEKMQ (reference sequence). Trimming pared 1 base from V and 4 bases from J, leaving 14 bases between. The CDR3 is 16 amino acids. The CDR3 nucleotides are TGTGCCAGCAGCTTAGTGGGGCAGACAACCGGAAACACCATATATTTT. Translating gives CASSLVGQTTGNTIYF.

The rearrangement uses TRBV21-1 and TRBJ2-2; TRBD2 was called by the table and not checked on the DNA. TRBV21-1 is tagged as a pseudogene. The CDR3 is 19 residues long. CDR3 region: CASRIFSGGAPSGTGELFF. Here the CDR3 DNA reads TGTGCCAGCAGGATATTTAGCGGGGGGGCCCCTTCGGGCACCGGGGAGCTGTTTTTT.

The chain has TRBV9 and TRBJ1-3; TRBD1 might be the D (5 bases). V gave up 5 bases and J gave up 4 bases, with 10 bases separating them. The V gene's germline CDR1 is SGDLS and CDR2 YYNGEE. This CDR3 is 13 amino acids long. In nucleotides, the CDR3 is TGTGCCAGCAGTCCAGGGTCAGGAAACACCATATATTTT. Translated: CASSPGSGNTIYF.

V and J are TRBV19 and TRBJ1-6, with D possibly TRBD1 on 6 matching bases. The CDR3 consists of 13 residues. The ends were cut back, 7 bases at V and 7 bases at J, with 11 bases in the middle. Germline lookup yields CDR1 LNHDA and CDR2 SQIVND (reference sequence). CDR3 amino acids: CASIDRLNSPLHF. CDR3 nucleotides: TGTGCCAGTATTGACAGGCTAAATTCACCCCTCCACTTT.